This T cell receptor beta chain was captured in a study of blood T cell repertoires in COVID-19. Looking at the study overall: Acute and convalescent COVID-19 specimens originated in the United States, Italy and Spain. Sources were T cells, B-cell-depleted T cells, or PBMCs; the material itself was cDNA or gDNA.

CDR1 and CDR2 from the germline V gene are GTSNPN and SVGIG (reference sequence). The V gene lost 2 bases and the J gene lost 0 bases, with 7 bases spanning the gap. This CDR3 region has 14 residues. Original analysis: From reference gene primer amplification, estimates of nucleated cell counts were derived. Only in-frame clones appear in the TCRdb table, and some are missing; sequencing was by immunoSEQ multiplex PCR. From that table come the V and J calls and clone size; the DNA was used to work out D and trimming. Altogether 49,000 or so clones are present, over 80% being singletons, with the ten largest covering 7% to 9%.

Sequenced: peripheral blood. The TCR comes from a man in his fifties or sixties with acute or convalescent COVID-19. The chain combines TRBV30 with TRBJ1-4; D call uncertain. The CDR3 coding sequence is TGTGCCTGGAGTATCCGAGCAACTAATGAAAAACTGTTTTTT. This translates into CAWSIRATNEKLFF. Drawing the rest from reference TRBV30 and TRBJ1-4, the complete variable domain is SQTIHQWPATLVQPVGSPLSLECTVEGTSNPNLYWYRQAAGRGLQLLFYSVGIGQISSEVPQNLSASRPQDRQFILSSKKLLLSDSGFYLCAWSIRATNEKLFFGSGTQLSVL.